Described below is a single T cell receptor (beta chain) sequence and its context. Libraries were prepared by immunoSEQ multiplex PCR; TCRdb keeps only in-frame clonotypes and omits some of them. The sample carries tens of thousands of clones, roughly nine tenths recorded once. This sample is drawn from a study of T cell changes during pregnancy in multiple sclerosis. The CDR3 is 13 amino acids. V was clipped by 3 bases and J by 8 bases; unmatched bases: 6. Germline CDR1 MNHNS, CDR2 SASEGT. The sample consisted of peripheral blood, taken after pregnancy. The receptor's source is a female donor in good health, enrolled as a control in a pregnancy study. This chain uses TRBV6-1 with TRBJ1-2; 7 nucleotides match TRBD1. CDR3 in amino acids: CASSETGRIGYTF. CDR3 in DNA: TGTGCCAGCAGTGAGACAGGGAGAATAGGCTACACCTTC.